Below, one T cell receptor beta chain is given with its context. No cognate antigen has been identified for it. No clone much larger than this one lies a single base away; base qualities are absent. These data are taken from a study of control samples from healthy donors and cancer patients (dated by TCRdb to about 2020). Library preparation used the immunoSEQ multiplex PCR assay. Drawn from immuneACCESS, this table holds only the in-frame rearrangements with V and J called that TCRdb kept. Clones are partly lost; checked studies trace under half to an unresolved V gene and leave the rest unexplained. The sample profile shows roughly 100,000 clones; roughly 89% of them were found once. The ten largest make up over 15% of the sample. From a lookup of the germline V gene, CDR1 and CDR2 are KGHSH and LQKENI. From V the trimming removes 0 bases and from J it removes 3 bases, while the gene matches leave 10 bases of the junction unaccounted for. The CDR3 goes from the cysteine to the phenylalanine over 18 residues. The only DNA kept is the CDR3, 54 bases in frame from the first base.

Sequencing used PBMCs. This receptor was identified in a man aged 55 to 70 with lung cancer. The chain links TRBV18 with TRBJ2-3; 9 of the junction bases match TRBD1. The CDR3 has the sequence CASSPPGQGFGITDTQYF. The bases are TGTGCCAGCTCACCACCGGGACAGGGTTTTGGAATAACAGATACGCAGTATTTT.